Listed here are 24 T cell receptor beta chains from one sample, sequenced in a study of Ad26.COV2.S vaccination and SARS-CoV-2 variants. Noted treatment: over 15 received Ad26.COV2.S at low or high dose, single or two shots; roughly five received placebo; per-sample allocation not given. Each sample was drawn 63 days after the first injection (of vaccine or placebo). TCRdb keeps only in-frame clones here, not all; method: immunoSEQ multiplex PCR. Among around 320,000 clones listed, over 75% were seen once. The material was peripheral blood, obtained in a trial of Ad26.COV2.S vaccine versus placebo. These receptors originate from a person between 18 and 65 years old who received the Ad26.COV2.S COVID-19 vaccine or a placebo.

This chain connects TRBV28 to TRBJ1-2, with a weak D call TRBD1 (6 bases). V was cut by 5 bases and J by 7 bases, with 14 bases left in between. CDR3 length: 13 amino acids. Germline V gives CDR1 MDHEN, CDR2 SYDVKM. CDR3 coding DNA: TGTGCCAGCAGTCCTACAGGGACTTTTGGCTACACCTTC. Its translation is CASSPTGTFGYTF.

This clone has a handful of counts. The chain recombines TRBV19 with TRBJ2-2, with a possible D match to TRBD1 (6 bases). V lost 6 bases and J lost 11, with 22 bases in between. Germline V CDR1 and CDR2: LNHDA, SQIVND (reference sequence). The CDR3 is made up of 15 amino acids. The chain's CDR3 is CASSFSGTLGIELFF. The CDR3 region has the DNA TGTGCCAGTAGCTTTTCCGGGACACTGGGCATAGAGCTGTTTTTT.

This clone was observed once. The rearrangement links TRBV13 to TRBJ1-4; D is ambiguous. Trimming took off 2 bases at V and 3 bases at J, with 10 bases between the two ends. This CDR3 region has 15 residues. Germline values: CDR1 PRHDT, CDR2 FYEKMQ (reference sequence). The CDR3 sequence: CASSLFGIANEKLFF. The CDR3 DNA reads as TGTGCCAGCAGCTTATTTGGGATTGCTAATGAAAAACTGTTTTTT.

V gene TRBV4-1 combines with J gene TRBJ1-6; TRBD1 matches at 7 bases. In germline, CDR1 is MGHRA, CDR2 YSYEKL. The CDR3 is 19 residues long. The V and J ends lost 0 bases and 3 bases, in that order; junction bases with no gene match: 11. CDR3 sequence: CASSQDKVRQGVYNSPLHF. The CDR3 DNA is TGCGCCAGCAGCCAAGATAAAGTCCGACAGGGCGTCTATAATTCACCCCTCCACTTT.

V usage is TRBV10-3 and J usage is TRBJ1-1; tentatively, D is TRBD1 (5 bases). Trimming took 11 bases from V and 4 from J, leaving 17 bases between them. The CDR3 sequence is 13 residues long. The germline gives CDR1 ENHRY, CDR2 SYGVKD. CDR3: CALRPGETTEAFF. In nucleotides, the CDR3 is TGTGCCTTACGCCCGGGGGAGACCACTGAAGCTTTCTTT.

V gene TRBV14 combines with J gene TRBJ1-2, with D uncertain. Deletions cut 0 bases from V and 0 bases from J, with 8 bases between. The CDR3 has 15 amino acids. Germline assignment: CDR1 SGHDN and CDR2 FVKESK. This CDR3 reads CASSQDRTPNYGYTF. The DNA of the CDR3 is TGTGCCAGCAGCCAAGACAGGACCCCTAACTATGGCTACACCTTC. Filled out from reference TRBV14 and TRBJ1-2, the complete variable domain reads EAGVTQFPSHSVIEKGQTVTLRCDPISGHDNLYWYRRVMGKEIKFLLHFVKESKQDESGMPNNRFLAERTGGTYSTLKVQPAELEDSGVYFCASSQDRTPNYGYTFGSGTRLTVV.

The V call is TRBV11-1, the J call TRBJ2-3; D gene ambiguous. Germline V gives CDR1 SGHAT, CDR2 FQDESV (reference sequence). CDR3 length equals 15 residues. Trimming took off 2 bases at V and 4 bases at J, with 13 bases between the two ends. The CDR3 is CASSLMGIISDTQYF. The CDR3 DNA reads as TGTGCCAGCAGCTTAATGGGGATTATATCAGATACGCAGTATTTT.

The rearrangement links TRBV5-1 to TRBJ2-7; maybe TRBD2 (5 bases). The CDR3 consists of 14 residues. Germline V lookup: CDR1 SGHRS, CDR2 YFSETQ. V was shortened by 1 base and J by 3 bases, with 11 bases between the two germline ends. Here the CDR3 reads CASSLRGMRYEQYF. The DNA for the CDR3 is TGCGCCAGCAGCTTGCGGGGTATGCGCTACGAGCAGTACTTC.

J is TRBJ1-1 and V is TRBV7-8, with D unclear. V dropped 3 bases and J dropped 0 bases, with 8 bases sitting between them. The CDR3 covers 14 residues. Germline lookup yields CDR1 SGHVS and CDR2 FQNEAQ. The CDR3 protein is CASSLAQVNTEAFF. The DNA of the CDR3 is TGTGCCAGCAGCTTGGCGCAGGTGAACACTGAAGCTTTCTTT.

This clone has a single count. This chain links TRBV5-6 with TRBJ2-5; D remains unclear. V was clipped by 0 bases and J by 5 bases, with 11 bases between them. Germline V gene data show CDR1 as SGHDT and CDR2 as YYEEEE. CDR3 length: 14 residues. This chain's CDR3 is CASSLAVARETQYF. DNA of the CDR3: TGTGCCAGCAGCTTGGCGGTAGCTAGGGAGACCCAGTACTTC.

V gene TRBV30 combines with J gene TRBJ2-7; D possibly corresponds to TRBD2 (6 bases). The V gene lost 2 bases and the J gene lost 5 bases, with 10 bases spanning the gap. The CDR3 extends over 12 amino acids. Germline V gives CDR1 GTSNPN, CDR2 SVGIG (reference sequence). DNA of the CDR3: TGTGCCTGGAGTAAGCGGGCGAACGAGCAGTACTTC. Translation: CAWSKRANEQYF.

The chain is built from TRBV27 and TRBJ2-1; 10 bases agree with TRBD2. This CDR3 spans 15 amino acids. Germline trimming cut 4 bases from V and 8 bases from J; bases unmatched to any gene: 8. The germline CDR1 and CDR2 sequences are MNHEY and SMNVEV (reference sequence). The chain's CDR3 is CASSYSGGPNYEQFF. CDR3 in DNA: TGTGCCAGCAGTTATAGCGGGGGGCCTAACTATGAGCAGTTCTTC.

The CDR3: CASSFNSDEQFF. Written as DNA, the CDR3 is TGTGCCAGCAGCTTTAATAGCGATGAGCAGTTCTTC. The chain couples TRBV7-9 to TRBJ2-1; a weak D match, TRBD2 (5 bases). Germline assignment: CDR1 SEHNR and CDR2 FQNEAQ (reference sequence). CDR3 length: 12 amino acids. Trimming took off 3 bases at V and 8 bases at J, with 8 bases between the two ends.

CDR3 residues: CASRMGGPGTNEKLFF. The CDR3 DNA follows: TGTGCCAGCCGAATGGGAGGGCCTGGGACTAATGAAAAACTGTTTTTT. The chain joins TRBV28 to TRBJ1-4; D is ambiguous. This CDR3 comprises 16 residues. The germline V gene has CDR1 MDHEN and CDR2 SYDVKM. Trimming cost V 8 bases and J 2 bases, with 18 bases left between them. The variable domain in full, with the rest retrieved from reference TRBV28 and TRBJ1-4, is DVKVTQSSRYLVKRTGEKVFLECVQDMDHENMFWYRQDPGLGLRLIYFSYDVKMKEKGDIPEGYSVSREKKERFSLILESASTNQTSMYLCASRMGGPGTNEKLFFGSGTQLSVL.

This clone occurred once. This chain uses TRBV5-4 with TRBJ1-1; 9 bases are a match to TRBD1. Trimming removed 5 bases from V and 0 bases from J; junction bases left unmatched: 8. The CDR3 is 16 amino acids. Germline lookup yields CDR1 SGHNT and CDR2 YYREEE (reference sequence). CDR3 sequence reads: CASRVGTGRMNTEAFF. The CDR3 DNA reads TGTGCCAGCAGAGTTGGGACAGGGCGGATGAACACTGAAGCTTTCTTT. Using reference TRBV5-4 and TRBJ1-1 for the parts outside the CDR3, the full variable domain is ETGVTQSPTHLIKTRGQQVTLRCSSQSGHNTVSWYQQALGQGPQFIFQYYREEENGRGNFPPRFSGLQFPNYSSELNVNALELDDSALYLCASRVGTGRMNTEAFFGQGTRLTVV.

This sequence joins TRBV11-2 and TRBJ1-1; the D gene is possibly TRBD1 (6 bases). V was cut by 5 bases and J by 10 bases, with 14 bases left in between. Germline CDR1 and CDR2: SGHAT and FQNNGV. This CDR3 region has 12 residues. CDR3 nucleotide sequence: TGTGCCAGCAGCCCGAACGGCAGGGGAGCTTTCTTT. Translating it yields CASSPNGRGAFF.

The chain joins TRBV6-1 to TRBJ2-6, with D perhaps assigned TRBD1 or TRBD2 (6 bases each). The CDR3 has 19 amino acids. V lost 2 bases to trimming and J lost 0 bases, with 17 bases between them. Germline V gene data show CDR1 as MNHNS and CDR2 as SASEGT. CDR3 sequence (DNA): TGTGCCAGCAGTGAAAGGGGCCTAGGGGGGCTCTCTGGGGCCAACGTCCTGACTTTC. The encoded protein is CASSERGLGGLSGANVLTF.

This clone was recorded a few times. V gene TRBV6-1 combines with J gene TRBJ1-2; a possible D gene is TRBD1 (5 bases). In germline, CDR1 is MNHNS, CDR2 SASEGT. There are 14 residues in the CDR3. Trimming left V 3 bases short and J 2 bases short, with 10 bases between. In DNA, the CDR3 is TGTGCCAGCAGTGAGACAGAATACAACTATGGCTACACCTTC. Protein product: CASSETEYNYGYTF.

The chain joins TRBV7-9 to TRBJ2-6; tentatively, D is TRBD1 (6 bases). Germline V gene lookup returns CDR1 SEHNR and CDR2 FQNEAQ (reference sequence). V lost 0 bases, J lost 0 bases, and 12 bases lay in between. The CDR3 runs to 18 residues. CDR3 residues: CASSLALQGSSGANVLTF. The CDR3 coding sequence is TGTGCCAGCAGCTTAGCGTTACAGGGCAGCTCTGGGGCCAACGTCCTGACTTTC.

This clone has just a few counts. This chain connects TRBV18 to TRBJ2-7; unclear D gene. Trimming left V 5 bases short and J 1 base short, with 6 bases between. From germline, CDR1 is KGHSH and CDR2 LQKENI. The CDR3 covers 12 residues. The CDR3 nucleotides are TGTGCCAGCTCATCGGCGTCCTACGAGCAGTACTTC. Protein sequence: CASSSASYEQYF.

The rearrangement uses TRBV5-1 and TRBJ1-1; D is undetermined. Trimming stripped 0 bases from V and 0 bases from J, with 9 bases between. The CDR3 covers 15 residues. Germline V lookup: CDR1 SGHRS, CDR2 YFSETQ. The CDR3 nucleotides are TGCGCCAGCAGCTTGGAACGGATCATGAACACTGAAGCTTTCTTT. Its protein product is CASSLERIMNTEAFF.

The chain joins TRBV3-1 (or the pseudogene TRBV3-2) to TRBJ2-1; 7 bases align to TRBD1. CDR1 and CDR2 (germline): LGHDT, YNNKEL (reference sequence). The CDR3 loop spans 16 amino acids. The V and J ends lost 1 base and 2 bases, in that order; junction bases with no gene match: 5. The CDR3 nucleotides read TGTGCCAGCAGCCAAGGTTCAGGGGGAACCTACAATGAGCAGTTCTTC. It yields the protein CASSQGSGGTYNEQFF.

The chain is built from TRBV2 and TRBJ2-5, with 10 bases aligning to TRBD1. The CDR3 consists of 14 residues. Germline V gives CDR1 SNHLY, CDR2 FYNNEI. Losses at the gene ends were 3 bases for V and 5 bases for J; bases not matched to a gene: 3. CDR3 nucleotides: TGTGCCAGCAGTGAGACAGGGGGCTCGGAGACCCAGTACTTC. This sequence encodes CASSETGGSETQYF.

The chain combines TRBV19 with TRBJ1-4; weak D call: TRBD1 (5 bases). The germline V gene encodes CDR1 LNHDA and CDR2 SQIVND (reference sequence). The CDR3 runs 13 residues. Between the trimmed V and J ends, which lost 8 bases and 0 bases, there was a span of 7 bases. CDR3 in DNA: TGTGCCAGTCGGGACGCAACTAATGAAAAACTGTTTTTT. It translates to CASRDATNEKLFF. Based on the CDR3 plus reference TRBV19 and TRBJ1-4, the full variable domain is DGGITQSPKYLFRKEGQNVTLSCEQNLNHDAMYWYRQDPGQGLRLIYYSQIVNDFQKGDIAEGYSVSREKKESFPLTVTSAQKNPTAFYLCASRDATNEKLFFGSGTQLSVL.